This T cell receptor beta chain appears in the sequencing data of a study of blood T cell repertoires in COVID-19. Study context: Acute-phase and convalescent COVID-19 samples originated in the United States, Italy and Spain. Sources were T cells, B-cell-depleted T cells, or PBMCs; the material itself was cDNA or gDNA.

Per the study methods: Cell counts per sample came from amplifying reference gene primers. The table came from immunoSEQ multiplex PCR; TCRdb's copy has only in-frame clones and leaves some out. V and J calls and clone size are those listed in that table; D and trimming were worked out from the DNA. The sample lists about 190,000 clones; about 83% were seen once. Germline V gene sequence: CDR1 SEHNR, CDR2 FQNEAQ (reference sequence). The CDR3 covers 14 residues. V lost 5 bases to trimming and J lost 10 bases; unmatched junction nucleotides: 7. Exposed volunteers were people who met a COVID-19 case within 2 weeks before study entry.

The chain couples TRBV7-9 to TRBJ1-6; TRBD1 matches 8 bases. The sequence was obtained from a woman between 25 and 40 years old who had been exposed to COVID-19. Source material: PBMCs or T cells enriched from blood (not recorded which). CDR3: CASSLDRDASPLHF. CDR3 in DNA: TGTGCCAGCAGCCTGGACAGGGATGCGTCACCCCTCCACTTT.